A single sample gave rise to the 2 T cell receptor beta chains below, sequenced in a study of T cell repertoires in ileal Crohn's disease. Sequencing used immunoSEQ multiplex PCR; TCRdb keeps in-frame clones, though not all of them. Of approximately 11,000 clones listed, roughly 78% are singletons. This sample's time point: neoterminal ileum biopsy at postoperative endoscopy, about 6 months after surgery. Sequencing input: ileal tissue. These receptors were taken from an adult with Crohn's disease.

The rearrangement links TRBV5-1 to TRBJ1-1; 7 bases match TRBD1. Germline CDR1 SGHRS, CDR2 YFSETQ. CDR3 length: 15 amino acids. The V gene end was trimmed by 4 bases and the J gene end by 1 base; junction bases not matched to a gene: 7. In DNA, the CDR3 is TGCGCCAGCAGCCCCGGAGCAGGGGGGAACACTGAAGCTTTCTTT. It encodes CASSPGAGGNTEAFF.

The chain recombines TRBV2 with TRBJ1-2; no definite D call. V was shortened by 2 bases and J by 4 bases, with 17 bases between the two germline ends. Germline V gene sequence: CDR1 SNHLY, CDR2 FYNNEI. This CDR3 region has 16 residues. In nucleotides, the CDR3 is TGTGCCAGCAGTGAACAGCGCCCCAGTGGAGGCTATGGCTACACCTTC. It is translated as CASSEQRPSGGYGYTF.